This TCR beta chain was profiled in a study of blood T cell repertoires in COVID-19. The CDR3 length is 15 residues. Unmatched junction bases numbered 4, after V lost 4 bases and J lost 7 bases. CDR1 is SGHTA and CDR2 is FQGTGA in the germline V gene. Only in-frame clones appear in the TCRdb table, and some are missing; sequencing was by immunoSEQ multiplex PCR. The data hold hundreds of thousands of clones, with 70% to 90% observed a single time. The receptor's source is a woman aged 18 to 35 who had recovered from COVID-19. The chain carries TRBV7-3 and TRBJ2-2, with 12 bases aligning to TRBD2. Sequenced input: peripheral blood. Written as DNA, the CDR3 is TGTGCCAGCAGCTCGAGGACTAGCGGGAACGGGGAGCTGTTTTTT. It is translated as CASSSRTSGNGELFF.